This TCR beta chain was captured in a study of T cells after posttransplantation cyclophosphamide. Many counts were recorded for this clone. Antigen unknown. Points from the study as a whole: After PTCy, TRB diversity resembled that of CNI/methotrexate controls.

V was pared by 6 bases and J by 5 bases, with 9 bases of the junction left unmatched. Germline CDR1 MNHEY, CDR2 SVGAGI. There are 15 residues in the CDR3. Sequenced by immunoSEQ multiplex PCR; TCRdb stores in-frame clones only, minus some. This sample comprises 40,000 to 55,000 clones, none seen once only. The receptor comes from a man in his forties in good health, CMV-negative, and a related stem cell transplant donor. The rearrangement uses TRBV6-5 and TRBJ1-5; 8 bases line up with TRBD1. The sequenced sample consisted of PBMCs. The CDR3 DNA reads as TGTGCCAGCAGACAGACAGGGGTTCTGGATCAGCCCCAGCATTTT. Protein sequence: CASRQTGVLDQPQHF.